A selection of T cell receptor beta chains follows, all from one sample in a study of blood T cell repertoires in COVID-19. Sequencing was performed with immunoSEQ multiplex PCR; in TCRdb, only in-frame clones are kept and a portion is missing. This table has fewer than 400,000 clones, 85% appearing once. Specimen: PBMCs or T cells enriched from blood (not recorded which). Receptor source: a woman aged 25 to 39 who had been exposed to COVID-19. CDR3s include the opening cysteine and the closing phenylalanine or tryptophan. Fields, in order: V gene, clone size, J gene, CDR3 length, D gene, CDR3 DNA, CDR3 protein. D genes are given only for firm matches. Size tells how often a clone was seen (once, few, many) or the class of an expanded clone, and some rows leave it out.

TRBV7-2,.,TRBJ1-1,14,.,TGTGCCAGCAGCTTAGCGGGGGCGAGCACTGAAGCTTTCTTT,CASSLAGASTEAFF
TRBV4-2,.,TRBJ1-3,17,.,TGTGCCAGCAGCCAAGACCGGACGGGGAGCTCTGGAAACACCATATATTTT,CASSQDRTGSSGNTIYF
TRBV2,.,TRBJ2-1,13,.,TGTGCCAGCAGTGCGGTCTCCTACAATGAGCAGTTCTTC,CASSAVSYNEQFF
TRBV5-1,.,TRBJ1-1,17,TRBD1,TGCGCCAGCAGCTTGGACAGGGGGGGATTCATGAACACTGAAGCTTTCTTT,CASSLDRGGFMNTEAFF
TRBV5-6,.,TRBJ2-2,16,.,TGTGCCAGCAGCTTGGAGTGGCTGAAAAACACCGGGGAGCTGTTTTTT,CASSLEWLKNTGELFF
TRBV6-5,.,TRBJ2-7,13,.,TGTGCCAGCAGTTATCGTAAATCCTACGAGCAGTACTTC,CASSYRKSYEQYF
TRBV5-1,.,TRBJ1-6,15,.,TGCGCCAGCAGCCCACAGGGATCCTATAATTCACCCCTCCACTTT,CASSPQGSYNSPLHF
TRBV7-9,once,TRBJ2-3,11,.,TGTGCCAGCACCCGTACTGATACGCAGTATTTT,CASTRTDTQYF
TRBV11-2,once,TRBJ2-1,14,.,TGTGCCAGCAGCTTGGGAGGGGGACGGGATGAGCAGTTCTTC,CASSLGGGRDEQFF
TRBV5-1,.,TRBJ1-4,13,.,TGCGCCAGCAGCACCACAGGGAATGAAAAACTGTTTTTT,CASSTTGNEKLFF
TRBV6-1,.,TRBJ2-7,14,TRBD2,TGTGCCAGCAGTGAAGGACTAGCGGTATACGAGCAGTACTTC,CASSEGLAVYEQYF
TRBV3-1/TRBV3-2,once,TRBJ2-3,11,.,TGTGCCAGCAGCCAAGAGCGAGCGCAGTATTTT,CASSQERAQYF
TRBV5-1,few,TRBJ2-5,13,.,TGCGCCAGCAGCCGCGACAGCCAAGAGACCCAGTACTTC,CASSRDSQETQYF
TRBV25-1,.,TRBJ1-1,17,TRBD1,TGTGCCAGCACCCCCAGGGCAGGGGGAATTATGAACACTGAAGCTTTCTTT,CASTPRAGGIMNTEAFF
TRBV18,few,TRBJ2-7,13,.,TGTGCCAGCTCACCACCGCCAGCCTACGAGCAGTACTTC,CASSPPPAYEQYF
TRBV28,.,TRBJ2-5,16,TRBD1,TGTGCCAGCAGCTTTACCGGGACAGGGAGGGCAGAGACCCAGTACTTC,CASSFTGTGRAETQYF
TRBV5-1,.,TRBJ1-5,14,TRBD1,TGCGCCAGCAGCCCGGACACAGGGGATCAGCCCCAGCATTTT,CASSPDTGDQPQHF
TRBV3-1/TRBV3-2,.,TRBJ1-1,15,.,TGTGCCAGCAGCCTAAACACAGCGGTGAACACTGAAGCTTTCTTT,CASSLNTAVNTEAFF
TRBV29-1,.,TRBJ2-1,14,TRBD1,TGCAGCGGGACGGCAGGGGGCTTTTACAATGAGCAGTTCTTC,CSGTAGGFYNEQFF
TRBV4-1,few,TRBJ2-7,15,.,TGCGCCAGCAGCCAAGAAGACTACCCGCAGTACGAGCAGTACTTC,CASSQEDYPQYEQYF
TRBV3-1/TRBV3-2,.,TRBJ1-2,13,.,TGTGCCAGCAGCCAAGCTCGGGAGAGCGGCTACACCTTC,CASSQARESGYTF
TRBV30,.,TRBJ1-5,15,TRBD1,TGTGCCTGGAGTTTCTCTACAGGGGGAAGAGAGCCCCAGCATTTT,CAWSFSTGGREPQHF
TRBV27,.,TRBJ1-1,13,.,TGTGCCAGCAGTTTATTTTATAGGACAGAAGCTTTCTTT,CASSLFYRTEAFF
TRBV11-2,.,TRBJ1-5,16,TRBD1,TGTGCCAGCAGCCGATCGGGACAGGGGAGGAATCAGCCCCAGCATTTT,CASSRSGQGRNQPQHF
TRBV4-1,few,TRBJ1-4,16,.,TGCGCCAGCAGCCTCCCCGGGAGGTCAACTAATGAAAAACTGTTTTTT,CASSLPGRSTNEKLFF
TRBV12-5,.,TRBJ1-2,13,.,TGTGCTAGTGGGGAATACAGCACCTATGGCTACACCTTC,CASGEYSTYGYTF
TRBV19,.,TRBJ2-5,15,TRBD2,TGTGCCAGTAGCGGGGGGTACACCATAGGAGAGACCCAGTACTTC,CASSGGYTIGETQYF
TRBV19,.,TRBJ1-5,17,TRBD1,TGTGCCAGTAGTATATATACCGGGACAGGGGTAAGACAGCCCCAGCATTTT,CASSIYTGTGVRQPQHF
TRBV6-4,few,TRBJ2-1,13,.,TGTGCCAGCAGTGAAACTTTCGAGGATGAGCAGTTCTTC,CASSETFEDEQFF
TRBV19,.,TRBJ1-3,14,.,TGTGCCAGTAGTATAGCCGGGTCTGGAAACACCATATATTTT,CASSIAGSGNTIYF
TRBV11-3,.,TRBJ2-1,16,TRBD2,TGTGCCAGCAGCTTAGGCGGGGGTGGCTCCTACAATGAGCAGTTCTTC,CASSLGGGGSYNEQFF
TRBV7-2,few,TRBJ2-5,14,.,TGTGCCAGCAGCCCCTCAACAGGGAAAGAGACCCAGTACTTC,CASSPSTGKETQYF
TRBV25-1,few,TRBJ1-1,13,TRBD1,TGTGCCAGCAGTAACAGGGGCCACACTGAAGCTTTCTTT,CASSNRGHTEAFF
TRBV24-1,once,TRBJ2-7,17,TRBD2,TGTGCCACCAGTGAGGGGGGGAGCGCCCATTCGTCCTACGAGCAGTACTTC,CATSEGGSAHSSYEQYF
TRBV3-1/TRBV3-2,.,TRBJ2-7,12,.,TGTGCCAGCAGCCAAGCCTCTTACGAGCAGTACTTC,CASSQASYEQYF
TRBV6-1,.,TRBJ1-3,16,.,TGTGCCAGCAGTGAAGATCTAGGGGACTCTGGAAACACCATATATTTT,CASSEDLGDSGNTIYF
TRBV9,.,TRBJ2-3,12,.,TGTGCCAGCAGTCAAAAGGAGGCGCGACAGTATTTT,CASSQKEARQYF
TRBV24-1,.,TRBJ2-3,14,TRBD2,TGTGCCACCAGGGGACTAGCGGTCTCGTCTGCGCAGTATTTT,CATRGLAVSSAQYF
TRBV5-1,few,TRBJ2-7,14,TRBD1,TGCGCCAGCAGCTTCCACAGGGGTTTAGGGGAGCAGTACTTC,CASSFHRGLGEQYF
TRBV5-1,.,TRBJ1-6,15,TRBD1,TGCGCCAGCAGCTTGATGGACAGGGTAAATTCACCCCTCCACTTT,CASSLMDRVNSPLHF
TRBV14,.,TRBJ1-5,15,.,TGTGCCAGCAGCCGAAGACAGTTTAGCAATCAGCCCCAGCATTTT,CASSRRQFSNQPQHF
TRBV5-1,.,TRBJ1-1,15,.,TGCGCCAGCAGCGTTAATAGGAGGAGTAACACTGAAGCTTTCTTT,CASSVNRRSNTEAFF
TRBV19,few,TRBJ1-5,15,TRBD1,TGTGCCAGTAGTATGGACAGGACTAGCAATCAGCCCCAGCATTTT,CASSMDRTSNQPQHF
TRBV27,.,TRBJ1-2,18,TRBD1,TGTGCCAGCAGTTCCCGACAGGGGGGTAGTATTAATAACTATGGCTACACCTTC,CASSSRQGGSINNYGYTF
TRBV11-2,.,TRBJ2-1,14,TRBD2,TGTGCCAGCAGGGGACTAGCGGGGCACAATGAGCAGTTCTTC,CASRGLAGHNEQFF
TRBV4-3,.,TRBJ1-2,17,TRBD1,TGCGCCAGCAGCCATAAGGGACAGGGTTCGGGTAACTATGGCTACACCTTC,CASSHKGQGSGNYGYTF
TRBV19,few,TRBJ1-1,14,.,TGTGCCAGTAGTATCGGACAGCGGGGGACTGAAGCTTTCTTT,CASSIGQRGTEAFF
TRBV11-2,.,TRBJ1-1,11,.,TGTGCCAGCAGCTGGGACAACAGAGCTTTCTTT,CASSWDNRAFF
TRBV5-8,.,TRBJ2-1,16,TRBD2,TGTGCCAGCAGCTTGCTAGGGACTAGCTTGGGCAATGAGCAGTTCTTC,CASSLLGTSLGNEQFF
TRBV18,.,TRBJ1-4,15,TRBD1,TGTGCCAGCTCAGAACGACAGGGGGCGAGGGAAAAACTGTTTTTT,CASSERQGAREKLFF
TRBV28,.,TRBJ2-3,16,TRBD2,TGTGCCAGCAGTTTAAGGGCGGGGGGCCTTACAGATACGCAGTATTTT,CASSLRAGGLTDTQYF